The present T cell receptor beta chain was sequenced within a study of post-analysis software for immune sequencing data. Built from TCR beta cDNA, the libraries had unique molecular identifiers in them. A single record per CDR3 protein comes from TCRdb applying MiXCR to the PCR reads. The sample holds 600,000 to 750,000 distinct CDR3 sequences, 59% seen once. To note about this clonotype: The antigen remains undetermined.

Trimming took 5 bases from V and 6 from J, leaving 13 bases between them. The CDR3 extends over 13 amino acids. CDR1 SGHTA and CDR2 FQGNSA come from the germline V gene. Notes on the study in general: Roughly five TRBV segments, including TRBV5-6, TRBV5-1 and TRBV20-1, were more frequent in patients than controls.

The V call is TRBV7-2, the J call TRBJ1-1, with D possibly matching TRBD1 (6 bases). The source material was blood. The receptor was isolated from a girl under 10 years old with multiple sclerosis. CDR3 sequence reads: CASSPQGPPEAFF. The CDR3 DNA is TGTGCCAGCAGCCCCCAGGGGCCCCCTGAAGCTTTCTTT.